These 14 T cell receptor beta chains originate from one sample sequenced in a study of cytomegalovirus exposure and HLA in healthy donors. The PCR used 60 Vbeta and 13 Jbeta primers. Produced via immunoSEQ multiplex PCR; TCRdb's table is partial and in-frame only. The data contain 99,000 or so clones, around 74% of them seen just once; the ten biggest clones take up 1.3%. Sample: PBMCs. These receptors originate from a man aged 35 to 55 in good health and CMV-seronegative.

This clone was observed a handful of times. The genes are TRBV5-5 and TRBJ2-7; D gene uncertain. Trimming cost V 4 bases and J 3 bases, with 5 bases left between them. The CDR3 has 11 residues. Per germline, CDR1 SGHKS and CDR2 YYEKEE (reference sequence). CDR3 nucleotide sequence: TGTGCCAGCAGCAACAACTACGAGCAGTACTTC. Its translation is CASSNNYEQYF.

The rearrangement uses TRBV5-1 and TRBJ2-3; TRBD2 aligns across 9 bases. V dropped 4 bases and J dropped 2; count of bases not matched to a gene: 11. Looked up from germline, CDR1 is SGHRS and CDR2 is YFSETQ. The CDR3 is 17 residues long. CDR3 residues: CASSQAASGESTDTQYF. The CDR3, as DNA: TGCGCCAGCAGCCAGGCGGCTAGCGGGGAGTCCACAGATACGCAGTATTTT.

The chain uses TRBV10-3 and TRBJ1-2; TRBD1 might be the D (6 bases). V was trimmed by 3 bases and J by 0 bases, leaving 11 bases between them. There are 15 residues in the CDR3. CDR1 and CDR2 from the germline V gene are ENHRY and SYGVKD. CDR3 amino acids: CAISERGAANYGYTF. In DNA, the CDR3 is TGTGCCATCAGTGAACGGGGGGCTGCTAACTATGGCTACACCTTC.

This chain connects TRBV19 to TRBJ1-5; unclear D gene. Trimming left V 1 base short and J 4 bases short, with 8 bases between. The V gene's germline CDR1 is LNHDA and CDR2 SQIVND (reference sequence). This CDR3 is 14 amino acids long. The CDR3 sequence: CASSIVPGNQPQHF. CDR3 coding DNA: TGTGCCAGTAGTATAGTTCCAGGAAATCAGCCCCAGCATTTT.

The V gene is TRBV7-2, the J gene TRBJ2-7; D is perhaps TRBD2 (5 bases). With 0 bases removed from V and 2 bases from J, the gap between germline ends came to 8 bases. Germline V gene lookup returns CDR1 SGHTA and CDR2 FQGNSA. The CDR3 has 14 amino acids. The CDR3 loop is CASSLANGAYEQYF. The CDR3 DNA sequence: TGTGCCAGCAGCTTAGCTAACGGGGCCTACGAGCAGTACTTC. The full variable domain, completed using reference TRBV7-2 and TRBJ2-7, is GAGVSQSPSNKVTEKGKDVELRCDPISGHTALYWYRQSLGQGLEFLIYFQGNSAPDKSGLPSDRFSAERTGGSVSTLTIQRTQQEDSAVYLCASSLANGAYEQYFGPGTRLTVT.

This clone was found once. Different DNA sequences within this sample yield the same CDR3. V gene TRBV27 combines with J gene TRBJ1-2; tentatively, D is TRBD1 (6 bases). With 6 bases removed from V and 2 bases from J, the gap between germline ends came to 13 bases. The CDR3 is made up of 14 amino acids. Germline V gene data show CDR1 as MNHEY and CDR2 as SMNVEV (reference sequence). The CDR3, as DNA: TGTGCCAGCAGCCCTGGGGGCAGGAACTATGGCTACACCTTC. Translated, it gives CASSPGGRNYGYTF.

The chain is built from TRBV9 and TRBJ1-2, with D tentatively TRBD1 (5 bases). V was pared by 3 bases and J by 5 bases, with 17 bases between. CDR3 length: 15 amino acids. Germline-derived CDR1 and CDR2 are SGDLS and YYNGEE. The CDR3 coding sequence is TGTGCCAGCAGCGCATACCCCGGAGGGGAATATGGCTACACCTTC. Residues: CASSAYPGGEYGYTF.

This clone was counted only a few times. Other DNA sequences in the same sample also yield this CDR3. The V gene is TRBV20-1, the J gene TRBJ1-1; D possibly corresponds to TRBD1 (5 bases). The CDR3 length is 10 residues. Germline lookup yields CDR1 DFQATT and CDR2 SNEGSKA (reference sequence). Trimming left V 2 bases short and J 10 bases short, with 8 bases between. DNA for the CDR3: TGCAGTGCTAGAACGGGGGGAGCTTTCTTT. Amino acids: CSARTGGAFF.

V usage is TRBV4-3 and J usage is TRBJ2-1, with 16 bases that match TRBD2. The V segment lost 0 bases and the J segment 9 bases; nucleotides outside the gene matches: 8. This CDR3 region has 18 residues. CDR1 is LGHNA and CDR2 is YSLEER in the germline V gene. The CDR3 sequence is CASSQDWGLAGGVGEQFF. CDR3 sequence (DNA): TGCGCCAGCAGCCAAGATTGGGGACTAGCGGGGGGGGTGGGTGAGCAGTTCTTC.

The genes are TRBV6-1 and TRBJ1-2, with 7 bases matching TRBD1. CDR1 is MNHNS and CDR2 is SASEGT in the germline V gene. Trimming removed 3 bases from V and 4 bases from J; junction bases left unmatched: 5. The CDR3 has 14 residues. The CDR3 nucleotides are TGTGCCAGCAGTGATGGACAGGAGAGCTATGGCTACACCTTC. The encoded protein is CASSDGQESYGYTF.

This clone was seen only a few times. The chain combines TRBV13 with TRBJ1-6, with 8 nucleotides matching TRBD1. Germline loops: CDR1 PRHDT, CDR2 FYEKMQ (reference sequence). J was trimmed by 8 bases and V by 3 bases; bases with no gene match: 6. The CDR3 sequence is 15 residues long. The CDR3 nucleotides are TGTGCCAGCAGCTTGCTCTCAGGGGGCTATTCACCCCTCCACTTT. Translated: CASSLLSGGYSPLHF. The full variable domain, completed using reference TRBV13 and TRBJ1-6, is AAGVIQSPRHLIKEKRETATLKCYPIPRHDTVYWYQQGPGQDPQFLISFYEKMQSDKGSIPDRFSAQQFSDYHSELNMSSLELGDSALYFCASSLLSGGYSPLHFGNGTRLTVT.

This rearrangement joins TRBV5-6 to TRBJ2-1; D gene uncertain. This CDR3 contains 11 residues. Per the germline V gene, CDR1 is SGHDT and CDR2 is YYEEEE. Between the trimmed V and J ends, which lost 5 bases and 10 bases, there was a span of 10 bases. The CDR3: CASRGDVEQFF. For the CDR3, the DNA is TGTGCCAGCAGAGGAGACGTCGAGCAGTTCTTC.

The genes are TRBV15 and TRBJ2-3; weak D call: TRBD1 (5 bases). V lost 0 bases and J lost 2, with 9 bases in between. Germline-derived CDR1 and CDR2 are LNHNV and YYDKDF (reference sequence). The length of the CDR3 is 15 residues. The CDR3 here is CATSRDQGATDTQYF. The CDR3 bases are TGTGCCACCAGCAGAGACCAAGGGGCCACAGATACGCAGTATTTT.

This clone has more than one count but fewer than ten. The chain combines TRBV6-5 with TRBJ1-5; TRBD1 might be the D (5 bases). The V end was cut by 10 bases, the J end by 0 bases, with 13 bases between. Per germline, CDR1 MNHEY and CDR2 SVGAGI. CDR3 size: 14 residues. The CDR3 here is CATGDSNSNQPQHF. In DNA, the CDR3 is TGTGCCACGGGGGATTCGAATAGCAATCAGCCCCAGCATTTT.